This T cell receptor beta chain was retrieved from a study of T cells after yellow fever vaccination. Study-wide background: Preparation of the low-cell-number fractions used SMART-Seq v4 Ultra Low Input. Study-wide results and limits: Peaking faster, on day 5 versus 15, the secondary response was nonetheless weaker. Once the booster was given, most primary-vaccination clones reappeared, at more than 95% for CD4 and roughly 90% for CD8.

The TCR cDNA carried a universal primer site and UMIs from 5'RACE template switching. TCRdb recomputed calls from the 5' RACE reads with MiXCR, one row per CDR3 protein. The profile shows around 150,000 distinct CDR3 sequences, around 7% of them singletons. The sample holds many counts of this clonotype. Its antigen is still unknown. The CDR3 is made up of 11 amino acids. In germline, CDR1 is GTSNPN, CDR2 SVGIG (reference sequence). Trimming cost V 0 bases and J 6 bases, with 4 bases left between them. The chain uses TRBV30 and TRBJ2-3, with D unclear. Sequencing was performed on CD4+ T cells sorted from PBMCs, taken less than 6 days after the first yellow fever vaccination. This TCR was recovered from a man between 18 and 35 years old who received the YFV17D yellow fever vaccine. CDR3 in amino acids: CAWSVFDTQYF. The CDR3 nucleotides are TGTGCCTGGAGTGTTTTCGATACGCAGTATTTT.